This T cell receptor beta chain derives from a study of human T cells and chemical hapten exposure. For the study at large: For sensitization, 2% DPC was applied to a 2 cm by 2 cm patch of upper inner arm skin.

Each CDR3 protein gets one entry after TCRdb re-called the RACE reads with MiXCR. The table has a few hundred thousand distinct CDR3 sequences, roughly 6.3% seen once. This clonotype was seen more than once but under ten times. Its antigen remains unidentified. Trimming cost V 6 bases and J 3 bases; bases outside gene matches: 3. Germline CDR1 reads DFQATT; CDR2 reads SNEGSKA (reference sequence). The CDR3 has 13 residues. Time point denoted: patch test 2, 6 weeks after DPC sensitization. Treatment given: therapeutic diphenylcyclopropenone sensitization with weekly scalp DPC. Study-level points and caveats: Expanded TCR counts at PT1 were positively correlated with the patch test score.

The receptor was derived from a woman under 30 with alopecia areata. Some clones in this sample may be carry-over from other donors' samples. The V and J genes are TRBV20-1 and TRBJ1-2, with 11 nucleotides matching TRBD1. Sequencing used whole blood, obtained in connection with sensitization to the hapten diphenylcyclopropenone (DPC). The CDR3 spells CSAPGQGDYGYTF. CDR3 coding DNA: TGCAGTGCCCCGGGACAGGGGGACTATGGCTACACCTTC.